The 5 T cell receptor beta chains given below trace back to one sample, sequenced in a study of CD8+CD57+ T cells in acquired aplastic anemia. Patients sequenced had flow cytometry evidence of CD8+CD57+ cell expansion. Genomic DNA templated the TCR beta VDJ and CDR3 profiling. TCRdb re-called the reads through MiXCR, storing one row per CDR3 protein. The repertoire includes 150,000 to 170,000 distinct CDR3 sequences, around half of them detected once, and approximately 12% sits in the top ten. The sample comprised sorted CD4+, CD8+, or CD8+CD57+ T cells (not recorded which) from PBMCs. Receptor source: a human donor with aplastic anemia.

The chain has TRBV20-1 and TRBJ1-4, with 8 bases fitting TRBD1. Germline trimming cut 5 bases from V and 3 bases from J; bases unmatched to any gene: 5. The CDR3 spans 14 residues. Per germline, CDR1 DFQATT and CDR2 SNEGSKA (reference sequence). The CDR3 DNA reads as TGCAGTGCTGTACAGGGGGGGTCTAATGAAAAACTGTTTTTT. This gives the protein CSAVQGGSNEKLFF.

The gene calls are TRBV11-2 and TRBJ2-6, with unresolved D. V gave up 3 bases and J gave up 0 bases, with 6 bases separating them. This CDR3 comprises 15 residues. CDR1 and CDR2 (germline): SGHAT, FQNNGV. The CDR3 spells CASSFPCSGANVLTF. The CDR3 DNA is TGTGCCAGCAGCTTTCCGTGCTCTGGGGCCAACGTCCTGACTTTC.

The V call is TRBV10-3, the J call TRBJ1-1; tentatively, D is TRBD1 (6 bases). The CDR3 consists of 15 residues. CDR1 ENHRY and CDR2 SYGVKD come from the germline V gene. Trimming cost V 0 bases and J 0 bases, with 8 bases left between them. Here the CDR3 DNA reads TGTGCCATCAGTGAGTCGAGACAGGTGAACACTGAAGCTTTCTTT. Translation gives CAISESRQVNTEAFF.

This clonotype was observed a single time. The rearrangement uses TRBV5-1 and TRBJ2-3, with TRBD2 matching 8 bases. The V gene end was trimmed by 4 bases and the J gene end by 4 bases; junction bases not matched to a gene: 8. The germline V gene has CDR1 SGHRS and CDR2 YFSETQ. The CDR3 has 15 residues. The CDR3 DNA sequence: TGCGCCAGCAGCATACCAAGGACTAGCTCAGATACGCAGTATTTT. This encodes CASSIPRTSSDTQYF.

The CDR3 here is CATSLGGEQYF. As DNA, the CDR3 is TGTGCCACCAGTCTCGGTGGGGAGCAGTACTTC. The chain is built from TRBV24-1 and TRBJ2-7; D uncertain. CDR3 length equals 11 residues. Germline CDR1 reads KGHDR; CDR2 reads SFDVKD. V was pared by 6 bases and J by 7 bases, with 9 bases between.